The source of this T cell receptor (beta chain) is a study of T cell repertoires in cytomegalovirus infection. Study-wide context: TCR beta signatures that were public indicated CMV infection and matching HLA type. General study findings and limits: Accumulated public TCR beta family frequency recognized individuals carrying CMV together with the relevant HLA.

Remarks on this clonotype: Its antigen is undetermined.

TCRdb processed the reads anew with MiXCR; each CDR3 protein has one entry. The sample has around 140,000 distinct CDR3 sequences, more than 30% seen once. Looked up from germline, CDR1 is SGHAT and CDR2 is FQNNGV. Trimming cost V 5 bases and J 7 bases; bases outside gene matches: 13. This CDR3 spans 16 amino acids. The sequence came from a human donor in good health (CMV status not recorded). Some clones in this sample may be carry-over from other donors' samples. The material sequenced was CD8+ T cells from cultured PBMCs, taken from culture after CMV antigen stimulation. The chain has TRBV11-2 and TRBJ2-1; 8 bases line up with TRBD2. The CDR3 region is CASSMTDGGARNEQFF. CDR3 in DNA: TGTGCCAGCAGCATGACTGACGGGGGGGCAAGGAATGAGCAGTTCTTC.